The present T cell receptor (beta chain) was sequenced within a study of blood T cell repertoires in COVID-19. Study context: Material from acute and convalescent COVID-19 was sourced from the United States, Italy and Spain. PBMCs, B-cell-depleted T cells, or T cells were the source of the cDNA or gDNA that made up the material.

After removal of 3 bases from V and 5 bases from J, the junction contained 5 bases not matched to a gene. This CDR3 comprises 15 residues. Germline V lookup: CDR1 SGHAT, CDR2 FQNNGV. Methods used by the authors: Estimated nucleated cell counts came from reference gene primer amplification. The table came from immunoSEQ multiplex PCR; TCRdb's copy has only in-frame clones and leaves some out. V, J and clone size are those of that table, while D and trimming were read from the DNA. The table has 85,000 to 110,000 clones, about 86% seen once. This chain connects TRBV11-2 to TRBJ1-4; 8 bases match TRBD1. Sequencing input: peripheral blood. This sequence originates from a human donor in a cohort sampled during active COVID-19. CDR3 bases: TGTGCCAGCAGCTTGGACAGGGCGGGCAATGAAAAACTGTTTTTT. This gives the protein CASSLDRAGNEKLFF.